Listed below are T cell receptor beta chains from one sample, sequenced in a study of blood T cell repertoires in COVID-19. Assay used: immunoSEQ multiplex PCR; TCRdb lists only in-frame clones, some missing. The sample lists approximately 470,000 clones; about nine tenths were seen once. Sequencing was done on a sample of PBMCs or T cells enriched from blood (not recorded which). The receptors were gathered from a young woman who had recovered from COVID-19. Each CDR3 is given with its conserved first and last residue. Fields, in order: V gene, J gene, clone size, D gene, CDR3 DNA, CDR3 protein. The D gene is left open where the match is weak. Clone size is stated in some rows and not others, as once, few, many or a class when expanded.

TRBV2	TRBJ2-1	NA	NA	TGTGCCAGCAGTCTACTAGGGGGTTCCTACAATGAGCAGTTCTTC	CASSLLGGSYNEQFF
TRBV2	TRBJ1-2	NA	TRBD1	TGTGCCAGCAGCCCGGACAGGGGCTATGGCTACACCTTC	CASSPDRGYGYTF
TRBV6-5	TRBJ2-7	NA	TRBD1	TGTGCCAGCACCGCTACAGGGGACGCCTACGAGCAGTACTTC	CASTATGDAYEQYF
TRBV5-4	TRBJ2-7	NA	NA	TGTGCCAGCAGCTTGGCAGGGGCAGGCCGATCAACCTACGAGCAGTACTTC	CASSLAGAGRSTYEQYF
TRBV29-1	TRBJ1-3	NA	NA	TGCAGCGGACTGGAATCTGGAAACACCATATATTTT	CSGLESGNTIYF
TRBV15	TRBJ1-2	NA	NA	TGTGCCACCAGCAGAGAGGCGGGGGGCTTTGGCTACACCTTC	CATSREAGGFGYTF
TRBV5-1	TRBJ2-4	NA	NA	TGCGCCAGCTGGGACAATGCCAAAAACATTCAGTACTTC	CASWDNAKNIQYF
TRBV10-3	TRBJ2-3	once	NA	TGTGCCATGTCAGGGCTCGGCACAGATACGCAGTATTTT	CAMSGLGTDTQYF
TRBV10-1	TRBJ2-3	few	TRBD2	TGCGCCAGTGCTAGCGGGGGGGACCAAGATACGCAGTATTTT	CASASGGDQDTQYF
TRBV3-1/TRBV3-2	TRBJ2-5	NA	NA	TGTGCCAGCAGCCAAGGAACCACCGAGGTATTTTACCAAGAGACCCAGTACTTC	CASSQGTTEVFYQETQYF
TRBV10-1	TRBJ1-1	NA	NA	TGCGCCAGCAGTGAGTCCAGGGGCTCGGACACTGAAGCTTTCTTT	CASSESRGSDTEAFF
TRBV10-3	TRBJ1-2	NA	TRBD1	TGTGCCTCAAAAAACGGGGACAGGGGTGGTGGCTACACCTTC	CASKNGDRGGGYTF
TRBV5-1	TRBJ1-2	NA	TRBD1	TGCGCCAGCAGCTTGACAGGGGGCAGGGACTATGGCTACACCTTC	CASSLTGGRDYGYTF
TRBV19	TRBJ1-2	NA	NA	TGTGCCAGTCCCATGGGGGCCCACTATGGCTACACCTTC	CASPMGAHYGYTF
TRBV5-6	TRBJ1-2	NA	NA	TGTGCCAGCAGCTCGGACACGGAGAGCTATGGCTACACCTTC	CASSSDTESYGYTF
TRBV3-1/TRBV3-2	TRBJ1-3	once	NA	TGTGCCAGCAGCCAGAGTCAAGGAAACACCATATATTTT	CASSQSQGNTIYF
TRBV6-6	TRBJ2-3	NA	TRBD2	TGTGCCAGCAATTCGGGACTAGCGGGGCATACGCAGTATTTT	CASNSGLAGHTQYF
TRBV24-1	TRBJ2-1	NA	TRBD2	TGTGCCACCAGTGGGCGTGGTAGCGGGGGGGGAGGGAATGAGCAGTTCTTC	CATSGRGSGGGGNEQFF
TRBV5-1	TRBJ1-1	many	NA	TGCGCCAGCAGCTTAGGAGGGGCAGCAAACGAGAACCCTGAAGCTTTCTTT	CASSLGGAANENPEAFF
TRBV6-1	TRBJ2-5	NA	NA	TGTGCCAGCAGTGAAGGGGCAGAGAAAGAGACCCAGTACTTC	CASSEGAEKETQYF
TRBV29-1	TRBJ2-7	NA	TRBD1	TGCAGCGTGCAAGGGGACAGGGCTCCCGAGCAGTACTTC	CSVQGDRAPEQYF
TRBV6-2/TRBV6-3	TRBJ2-3	NA	TRBD2	TGTGCCAGCAGTTTGTTGGGGGGGAACACAGATACGCAGTATTTT	CASSLLGGNTDTQYF